The source of this TCR beta chain is a study of blood T cell repertoires in COVID-19. The overall study: The United States, Italy and Spain supplied acute and convalescent COVID-19 samples. T cells, B-cell-depleted T cells, or PBMCs supplied cDNA or gDNA.

The V end lost 5 bases, the J end lost 6 bases, and 14 bases lay between the germline ends. The length of the CDR3 is 14 residues. In germline, CDR1 is ENHRY, CDR2 SYGVKD. In the study's own analysis: Nucleated cell counts were estimated from reference gene primer amplification. TCRdb's table, derived via immunoSEQ multiplex PCR, lists solely in-frame clones and lacks some. The DNA was the basis for D and trimming; V, J and clone size are from that table. The sample includes hundreds of thousands of clones, 87% of them seen just once. The V call is TRBV10-3, the J call TRBJ1-5; D might be TRBD1 (5 bases). The TCR was taken from a man between 60 and 75 years old who had recovered from COVID-19. Material: peripheral blood. The CDR3 DNA is TGTGCCATCAGTTCAAAGGGGACTTTTCAGCCCCAGCATTTT. Protein sequence: CAISSKGTFQPQHF.